The clone carrying this T cell receptor (beta chain) came up many times. Its target is not known. Germline CDR1 KGHSH, CDR2 LQKENI. This CDR3 is 14 amino acids long. The ends were cut back, 8 bases at V and 2 bases at J, with 13 bases in the middle. The data originate from a study of CD8 T cells in ankylosing spondylitis. General study points: Researchers reportedly found disease-linked clones significantly enriched in matched ankylosing spondylitis synovial fluid. Ankylosing spondylitis blood appeared to carry a characteristic TCR beta motif of several highly homologous variants. Earlier reports found some motif variants in synovial fluid and blood in reactive arthritis.

One entry per CDR3 protein, called by TCRdb with MiXCR from the 5' RACE reads. The sample gives hundreds of thousands of distinct CDR3 sequences, approximately 10% of which show up once; 0.51% is in the top ten. Input material: blood, either unsorted or a sorted T cell fraction (not recorded which). This clonotype originated in a male donor with ankylosing spondylitis. The gene calls are TRBV18 and TRBJ1-5; D is uncertain. The CDR3: CASSPTGGNQPQHF. In DNA form, the CDR3 reads TGTGCCAGCAGTCCCACCGGTGGCAATCAGCCCCAGCATTTT. Together with reference TRBV18 and TRBJ1-5, the CDR3 gives the full variable domain: NAGVMQNPRHLVRRRGQEARLRCSPMKGHSHVYWYRQLPEEGLKFMVYLQKENIIDESGMPKERFSAEFPKEGPSILRIQQVVRGDSAAYFCASSPTGGNQPQHFGDGTRLSIL.